Each of the 14 T cell receptor beta chains below was sequenced from the same sample in a study of T cell responses to AZD1222 COVID-19 vaccine (dated by TCRdb to the early 2020s). Explained via the paper, the time point label denotes: about 28 days (+/-7) after the second vaccine dose. Explained via the paper, the treatment or condition label denotes: meningococcal conjugate vaccine given as trial control. The library was built by means of the immunoSEQ multiplex PCR assay. Not all clones reach the TCRdb copy of this immuneACCESS table, which keeps in-frame sequences only. Checked studies attribute under half of the gap to unresolved V genes and leave the rest unexplained. The sample table lists some 150,000 clones, roughly 85% of them with a count of one. The ten most abundant clones make up 7.9% of the sample. The sequencing used peripheral blood, collected 28 days after the second dose of the MenACWY control vaccine. The receptors here all came from an adult who received the MenACWY meningococcal vaccine as a control.

The V call is TRBV3-1 (or the pseudogene TRBV3-2), the J call TRBJ1-2; D is ambiguous. The CDR3 totals 13 residues. The germline V and J ends were trimmed by 2 bases and 6 bases, with 10 bases remaining between them. Germline V gives CDR1 LGHDT, CDR2 YNNKEL (reference sequence). CDR3 amino acids: CASSQWVKNGYTF. CDR3 bases: TGTGCCAGCAGCCAATGGGTCAAAAATGGCTACACCTTC.

A single count supports this clone. The chain couples TRBV19 to TRBJ1-2, with D unresolved. The germline V and J ends were trimmed by 7 bases and 4 bases, with 7 bases remaining between them. The germline V gene has CDR1 LNHDA and CDR2 SQIVND (reference sequence). This CDR3 is 11 amino acids long. The DNA of the CDR3 is TGTGCCAGTAAATTTGGCTATGGCTACACCTTC. The encoded protein is CASKFGYGYTF. Using reference TRBV19 and TRBJ1-2 for the parts outside the CDR3, the full variable domain is DGGITQSPKYLFRKEGQNVTLSCEQNLNHDAMYWYRQDPGQGLRLIYYSQIVNDFQKGDIAEGYSVSREKKESFPLTVTSAQKNPTAFYLCASKFGYGYTFGSGTRLTVV.

J is TRBJ2-6 and V is TRBV27; D remains ambiguous. The CDR3 totals 15 residues. Trimming left V 1 base short and J 4 bases short, with 8 bases between. Germline V lookup: CDR1 MNHEY, CDR2 SMNVEV (reference sequence). In DNA form, the CDR3 reads TGTGCCAGCAGTTTATGGCCACCCGGGGCCAACGTCCTGACTTTC. It translates to CASSLWPPGANVLTF.

The chain employs TRBV18 and TRBJ1-5; D perhaps matches TRBD1 (5 bases). Trimming pared 1 base from V and 6 bases from J, leaving 16 bases between. This CDR3 is built from 16 residues. From germline, CDR1 is KGHSH and CDR2 LQKENI. The CDR3: CASSPRTWGGGQPQHF. DNA of the CDR3: TGTGCCAGCTCACCACGGACATGGGGGGGAGGTCAGCCCCAGCATTTT.

The chain combines TRBV7-8 with TRBJ2-2, with D unclear. Trimming cost V 7 bases and J 7 bases, with 16 bases left between them. Germline values: CDR1 SGHVS, CDR2 FQNEAQ. The CDR3 spans 14 residues. The CDR3 is CASTSSWFSGELFF. The CDR3 nucleotides read TGTGCCAGCACCTCTTCCTGGTTCAGCGGGGAGCTGTTTTTT.

This chain connects TRBV5-4 to TRBJ1-6, with D possibly matching TRBD1 (6 bases). This CDR3 is built from 15 residues. Germline values: CDR1 SGHNT, CDR2 YYREEE (reference sequence). V gave up 4 bases and J gave up 9 bases, with 17 bases separating them. The CDR3 is CASSPGQGGLSPLHF. The CDR3 bases are TGTGCCAGCAGCCCGGGACAAGGAGGTCTTTCACCCCTCCACTTT.

This clone was recorded a few times. V gene TRBV5-8 combines with J gene TRBJ1-6, with D maybe TRBD1 (6 bases). CDR3 length: 15 amino acids. Germline loops: CDR1 SGHTS, CDR2 YDEGEE. V dropped 0 bases and J dropped 2 bases, with 6 bases sitting between them. The chain's CDR3 is CASSLGGPYNSPLHF. The CDR3 DNA reads TGTGCCAGCAGCTTGGGGGGGCCCTATAATTCACCCCTCCACTTT.

J is TRBJ2-2 and V is TRBV6-1, with 8 bases lining up with TRBD1. Looked up from germline, CDR1 is MNHNS and CDR2 is SASEGT. The CDR3 is 18 amino acids. The J segment lost 0 bases and the V segment lost 4 bases, leaving 10 bases of the junction unmatched. CDR3 bases: TGTGCCAGCAGTGTTCGAAGGACAGGGTCTGCGAACACCGGGGAGCTGTTTTTT. Translating gives CASSVRRTGSANTGELFF.

The V and J genes are TRBV6-5 and TRBJ1-5; perhaps TRBD1 as D (6 bases). Trimming removed 5 bases at V and 2 bases at J, with 13 bases between. Germline CDR1 MNHEY, CDR2 SVGAGI. The CDR3 is 15 amino acids. CDR3 sequence (DNA): TGTGCCAGCAGTCCCTGGGGGCAGGGCAATCAGCCCCAGCATTTT. Translating gives CASSPWGQGNQPQHF.

The chain couples TRBV10-1 to TRBJ2-1; TRBD2 agrees at 13 bases. Germline V gene sequence: CDR1 WNHNN, CDR2 SYGVQD (reference sequence). Trimming at V came to 4 bases and at J to 8 bases, leaving 2 bases not matched to a gene. This CDR3 spans 14 amino acids. CDR3 nucleotides: TGCGCCAGCAGTGGGACTAGCGGGGGTTATGAGCAGTTCTTC. Residues: CASSGTSGGYEQFF.

V and J are TRBV5-1 and TRBJ2-7, with 13 nucleotides matching TRBD2. The V and J ends lost 3 bases and 2 bases, in that order; junction bases with no gene match: 2. CDR3 size: 15 residues. The germline CDR1 and CDR2 sequences are SGHRS and YFSETQ. The CDR3: CASSSGLAGPYEQYF. CDR3 DNA: TGCGCCAGCAGCTCGGGACTAGCGGGGCCCTACGAGCAGTACTTC. Using reference TRBV5-1 and TRBJ2-7 for the parts outside the CDR3, the full variable domain is KAGVTQTPRYLIKTRGQQVTLSCSPISGHRSVSWYQQTPGQGLQFLFEYFSETQRNKGNFPGRFSGRQFSNSRSEMNVSTLELGDSALYLCASSSGLAGPYEQYFGPGTRLTVT.

This clone appeared a few times. This chain uses TRBV5-1 with TRBJ1-4, with 8 bases matching TRBD1. The V and J ends lost 2 bases and 0 bases, in that order; junction bases with no gene match: 6. This CDR3 has 17 amino acids. Germline-derived CDR1 and CDR2 are SGHRS and YFSETQ. CDR3 region: CASSFGRGQTTNEKLFF. For the CDR3, the DNA is TGCGCCAGCAGCTTTGGCAGGGGGCAAACAACTAATGAAAAACTGTTTTTT.

The genes are TRBV10-2 and TRBJ1-3; D is possibly TRBD1 (5 bases). V dropped 8 bases and J dropped 0 bases, with 14 bases sitting between them. CDR1 and CDR2 (germline): WSHSY, SAAADI. The CDR3 extends over 15 amino acids. Here the CDR3 reads CASWPQVTSGNTIYF. In nucleotides, the CDR3 is TGCGCCAGCTGGCCACAGGTTACCTCTGGAAACACCATATATTTT.

The chain has TRBV4-1 and TRBJ2-1, with no clear D. Germline V gene lookup returns CDR1 MGHRA and CDR2 YSYEKL. The CDR3 is 14 residues long. V dropped 4 bases and J dropped 4 bases, with 11 bases sitting between them. The CDR3 is CASSPAAGYNEQFF. The CDR3 DNA follows: TGCGCCAGCAGCCCCGCGGCCGGTTACAATGAGCAGTTCTTC.